In this sample, the clone carrying this T cell receptor beta chain turned up a few times. Its antigen is not identified. The entry originates in a study of blood T cells in healthy people across ages. Overall study: T cells yielded about one barcoded beta molecule per two cells through template switching.

A second 7 to 11 cycle PCR used barcoded and J-beta primers. TCRdb reanalysed the 5' RACE reads using MiXCR and keeps one entry per CDR3 protein. The sample lists 1.5 million to 2 million distinct CDR3 sequences, 28% seen once, with roughly 8% in the top ten. Broader study findings: PBMCs were not sorted, which prevented a conclusive comparison of naive versus antigen-experienced cells.

CDR1 is DFQATT, CDR2 SNEGSKA, per germline (reference sequence). The CDR3 runs to 15 residues. V was clipped by 3 bases and J by 2 bases, with 16 bases between them. This clonotype was sampled from a woman in her 30s in good health. This chain connects TRBV20-1 to TRBJ2-5, with D uncertain. What was sequenced was blood. CDR3 nucleotides: TGCAGTGCTAGCCGAGACATGGTGGTACAAGAGACCCAGTACTTC. It yields the protein CSASRDMVVQETQYF.